Below are 18 T cell receptor beta chains sequenced from a single sample in a study of OX40 agonist ivuxolimab in advanced cancers. Clones were read by immunoSEQ multiplex PCR, and TCRdb kept only the in-frame ones, dropping some. This table holds roughly 41,000 clones, about four fifths found once. The source material was CD4+ or CD8+ T cells sorted from blood, sampled in a trial of the OX40 agonist ivuxolimab. Receptors were obtained from an adult with an advanced solid tumor such as melanoma, head and neck, liver or kidney cancer.

The chain employs TRBV7-2 and TRBJ1-2; 7 nucleotides agree with TRBD1. Germline V gene data show CDR1 as SGHTA and CDR2 as FQGNSA. This CDR3 has 15 amino acids. Germline trimming cut 5 bases from V and 6 bases from J; bases unmatched to any gene: 12. The CDR3 nucleotides are TGTGCCAGCAGCCAGTCGACAGGGTTGATCGATGGCTACACCTTC. This gives the protein CASSQSTGLIDGYTF.

The table lists this clone with a few counts. One end of the junction fails to match germline, which may point to a read error. The rearrangement uses TRBV11-2 and TRBJ2-3, with TRBD2 matching over 9 bases. Germline V lookup: CDR1 SGHAT, CDR2 FQNNGV. This CDR3 has 14 amino acids. The CDR3 here is CASSPGTSKDTQYF. The CDR3, as DNA: TGTGCCAGCAGCCCGGGGACTAGCAAAGATACGCAGTATTTT.

The chain combines TRBV6-1 with TRBJ1-2; no firm D call. The CDR3 has 14 amino acids. Trimming took 4 bases from V and 8 from J, leaving 17 bases between them. Germline lookup yields CDR1 MNHNS and CDR2 SASEGT. CDR3 bases: TGTGCCAGCAGTGGAGAGCCGATTTCTACGGGCTACACCTTC. This gives the protein CASSGEPISTGYTF.

V usage is TRBV10-3 and J usage is TRBJ2-7; D tentatively fits TRBD1 or TRBD2 (5 bases each). CDR1 and CDR2 (germline): ENHRY, SYGVKD. CDR3 length equals 14 residues. V was cut by 5 bases and J by 2 bases, with 13 bases left in between. The CDR3 loop is CAISFSGTPYEQYF. In nucleotides, the CDR3 is TGTGCCATCAGTTTCTCCGGGACCCCCTACGAGCAGTACTTC.

This chain uses TRBV18 with TRBJ1-2; tentatively, D is TRBD1 (5 bases). Germline loops: CDR1 KGHSH, CDR2 LQKENI. The CDR3 loop spans 15 amino acids. V was cut by 3 bases and J by 5 bases, with 16 bases left in between. CDR3 in amino acids: CASSPNLGVGYGYTF. The CDR3 nucleotides are TGTGCCAGCTCACCGAACTTAGGGGTAGGGTATGGCTACACCTTC.

The genes are TRBV7-3 and TRBJ2-5; no clear D. Germline CDR1 SGHTA, CDR2 FQGTGA. The CDR3 has 15 residues. With 1 base removed from V and 2 bases from J, the gap between germline ends came to 11 bases. CDR3 DNA sequence: TGTGCCAGCAGCTTAATATTTACAGATCAAGAGACCCAGTACTTC. It yields the protein CASSLIFTDQETQYF.

Only one count was recorded for this clone. This chain connects TRBV30 to TRBJ1-2, with a possible D match to TRBD1 (5 bases). Germline V lookup: CDR1 GTSNPN, CDR2 SVGIG (reference sequence). There are 13 residues in the CDR3. With 7 bases removed from V and 4 bases from J, the gap between germline ends came to 16 bases. Written as DNA, the CDR3 is TGTGCCTCGTTTTTGCCAAGGGGCTATGGCTACACCTTC. Translating gives CASFLPRGYGYTF.

This clone turned up a few times. The chain links TRBV2 to TRBJ2-5; TRBD2 is a possible D gene (5 bases). V gave up 7 bases and J gave up 5 bases, with 14 bases separating them. This CDR3 has 13 residues. The germline V gene has CDR1 SNHLY and CDR2 FYNNEI. The CDR3 loop reads CASKKEGGETQYF. CDR3 DNA sequence: TGTGCCAGCAAAAAAGAGGGCGGGGAGACCCAGTACTTC. Full variable domain (remainder filled in from reference TRBV2 and TRBJ2-5): EPEVTQTPSHQVTQMGQEVILRCVPISNHLYFYWYRQILGQKVEFLVSFYNNEISEKSEIFDDQFSVERPDGSNFTLKIRSTKLEDSAMYFCASKKEGGETQYFGPGTRLLVL.

The rearrangement joins TRBV7-2 to TRBJ2-7; TRBD2 aligns across 11 bases. The CDR3 consists of 16 residues. Germline values: CDR1 SGHTA, CDR2 FQGNSA. The ends lost 5 bases at V and 0 bases at J; junction bases unmatched: 6. The CDR3: CASSRPGLAASYEQYF. The CDR3 nucleotides read TGTGCCAGCAGCCGGCCGGGACTAGCGGCCTCCTACGAGCAGTACTTC. The variable domain in full, with the rest retrieved from reference TRBV7-2 and TRBJ2-7, is GAGVSQSPSNKVTEKGKDVELRCDPISGHTALYWYRQSLGQGLEFLIYFQGNSAPDKSGLPSDRFSAERTGGSVSTLTIQRTQQEDSAVYLCASSRPGLAASYEQYFGPGTRLTVT.

The genes are TRBV5-5 and TRBJ1-6, with D maybe TRBD1 (5 bases). The CDR3 has 15 amino acids. Trimming pared 3 bases from V and 5 bases from J, leaving 12 bases between. Germline V CDR1 and CDR2: SGHKS, YYEKEE (reference sequence). The CDR3 region is CASSWGDRHNSPLHF. In DNA, the CDR3 is TGTGCCAGCAGCTGGGGGGACCGTCATAATTCACCCCTCCACTTT.

This CDR3 reads CASSAGEGFSEAFF. The DNA for the CDR3 is TGTGCCAGCAGCGCGGGAGAGGGGTTTTCTGAAGCTTTCTTT. This sequence joins TRBV11-2 and TRBJ1-1; tentatively, D is TRBD1 (5 bases). This CDR3 spans 14 amino acids. V was trimmed by 5 bases and J by 6 bases, leaving 16 bases between them. Germline assignment: CDR1 SGHAT and CDR2 FQNNGV.

The gene calls are TRBV14 and TRBJ1-1, with D unclear. This CDR3 is 14 amino acids long. V lost 2 bases and J 2 bases, leaving 9 bases between the germline ends. Germline loops: CDR1 SGHDN, CDR2 FVKESK. The chain's CDR3 is CASSQKGPNTEAFF. CDR3 bases: TGTGCCAGCAGCCAAAAGGGTCCTAACACTGAAGCTTTCTTT.

The CDR3 loop reads CASSFTTGGNQPQHF. The CDR3 DNA reads TGTGCCAGCAGCTTCACTACAGGGGGCAATCAGCCCCAGCATTTT. The chain has TRBV5-6 and TRBJ1-5; 7 bases agree with TRBD1. Germline V CDR1 and CDR2: SGHDT, YYEEEE. V shed 2 bases, J shed 2 bases, and the junction held 4 bases outside the gene matches. This CDR3 region has 15 residues. Variable domain in full (rest from reference TRBV5-6 and TRBJ1-5): DAGVTQSPTHLIKTRGQQVTLRCSPKSGHDTVSWYQQALGQGPQFIFQYYEEEERQRGNFPDRFSGHQFPNYSSELNVNALLLGDSALYLCASSFTTGGNQPQHFGDGTRLSIL.

The chain joins TRBV5-4 to TRBJ2-5; 7 bases align to TRBD1. Germline CDR1 SGHNT, CDR2 YYREEE (reference sequence). Trimming cost V 4 bases and J 2 bases; bases outside gene matches: 2. The CDR3 is made up of 13 amino acids. DNA of the CDR3: TGTGCCAGCAGCGACAGGGTTCAAGAGACCCAGTACTTC. It translates to CASSDRVQETQYF.

V and J are TRBV11-2 and TRBJ2-5; D gene unclear. The CDR3 totals 14 residues. Germline lookup yields CDR1 SGHAT and CDR2 FQNNGV. The V end lost 5 bases, the J end lost 4 bases, and 14 bases lay between the germline ends. CDR3: CASSTNGPRETQYF. CDR3 nucleotide sequence: TGTGCCAGCAGCACCAACGGACCTAGAGAGACCCAGTACTTC. The full variable domain, completed using reference TRBV11-2 and TRBJ2-5, is EAGVAQSPRYKIIEKRQSVAFWCNPISGHATLYWYQQILGQGPKLLIQFQNNGVVDDSQLPKDRFSAERLKGVDSTLKIQPAKLEDSAVYLCASSTNGPRETQYFGPGTRLLVL.

This clone was found a few times. The rearrangement uses TRBV6-5 and TRBJ2-1, with D maybe TRBD1 (6 bases). Germline V gene lookup returns CDR1 MNHEY and CDR2 SVGAGI. This CDR3 is built from 13 residues. The V gene lost 6 bases and the J gene lost 6 bases, with 12 bases spanning the gap. DNA of the CDR3: TGTGCCAGCAGACGGGACACTGGCAATGAGCAGTTCTTC. Translating gives CASRRDTGNEQFF.

This sequence joins TRBV6-5 and TRBJ1-5, with D possibly being TRBD1 (6 bases). The CDR3 totals 14 residues. Per the germline V gene, CDR1 is MNHEY and CDR2 is SVGAGI. Trimming shortened V by 8 bases and J by 5 bases, and 16 bases separated the two germline ends. CDR3 sequence: CASRRGGADQPQHF. The CDR3 nucleotides read TGTGCCAGCCGCCGAGGGGGGGCAGATCAGCCCCAGCATTTT.

J is TRBJ2-7 and V is TRBV4-1; D not resolved. The CDR3 runs 18 residues. The ends were cut back, 1 base at V and 3 bases at J, with 22 bases in the middle. Germline CDR1 reads MGHRA; CDR2 reads YSYEKL. The CDR3 nucleotides are TGCGCCAGCAGCCAAGCAGGCCGCCACTCTGCCCACCTCTACGAGCAGTACTTC. It specifies CASSQAGRHSAHLYEQYF.